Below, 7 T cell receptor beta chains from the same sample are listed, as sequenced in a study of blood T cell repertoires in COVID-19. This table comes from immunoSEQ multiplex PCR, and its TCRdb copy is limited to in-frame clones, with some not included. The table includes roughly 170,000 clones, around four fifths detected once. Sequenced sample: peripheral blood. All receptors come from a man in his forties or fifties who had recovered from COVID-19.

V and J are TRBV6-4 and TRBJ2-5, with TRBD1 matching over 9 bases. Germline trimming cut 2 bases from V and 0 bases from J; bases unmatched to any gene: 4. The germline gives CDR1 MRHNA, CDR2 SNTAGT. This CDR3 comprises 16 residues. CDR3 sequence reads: CASSDGGTGYQETQYF. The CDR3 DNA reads TGTGCCAGCAGTGACGGGGGGACAGGGTACCAAGAGACCCAGTACTTC.

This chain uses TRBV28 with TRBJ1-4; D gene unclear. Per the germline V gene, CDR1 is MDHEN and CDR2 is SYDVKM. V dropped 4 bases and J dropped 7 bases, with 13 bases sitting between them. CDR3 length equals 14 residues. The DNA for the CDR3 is TGTGCCAGCAGTTGGACGGATGAGGGTGAAAAACTGTTTTTT. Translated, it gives CASSWTDEGEKLFF.

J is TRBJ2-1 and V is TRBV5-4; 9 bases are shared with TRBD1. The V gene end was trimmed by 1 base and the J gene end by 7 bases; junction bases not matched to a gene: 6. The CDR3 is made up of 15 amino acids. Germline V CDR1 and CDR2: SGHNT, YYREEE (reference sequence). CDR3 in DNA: TGTGCCAGCAGCTTGCCGGGACAGGGATTTAATGAGCAGTTCTTC. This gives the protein CASSLPGQGFNEQFF.

In nucleotides, the CDR3 is TGTGCCAGCAGCACGCCCCAAGGGGCCCAGCATTTT. This sequence encodes CASSTPQGAQHF. The J gene is TRBJ1-5, the V gene TRBV5-6, with D tentatively TRBD1 (5 bases). V was shortened by 4 bases and J by 11 bases, with 13 bases between the two germline ends. In germline, CDR1 is SGHDT, CDR2 YYEEEE. The CDR3 length is 12 residues.

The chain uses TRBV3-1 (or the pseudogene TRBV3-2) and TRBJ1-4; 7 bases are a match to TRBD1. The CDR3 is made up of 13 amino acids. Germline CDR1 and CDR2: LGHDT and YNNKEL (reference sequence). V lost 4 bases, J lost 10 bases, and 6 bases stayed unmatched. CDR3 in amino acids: CASSRDRVSKLFF. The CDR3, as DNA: TGTGCCAGCAGCCGAGACAGGGTGTCAAAACTGTTTTTT.

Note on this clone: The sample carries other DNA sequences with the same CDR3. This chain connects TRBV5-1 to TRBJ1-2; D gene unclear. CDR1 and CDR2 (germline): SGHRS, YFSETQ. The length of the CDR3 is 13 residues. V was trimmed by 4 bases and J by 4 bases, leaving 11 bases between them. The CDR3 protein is CASSLGRGYGYTF. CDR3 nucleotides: TGCGCCAGCAGCCTGGGTCGCGGCTATGGCTACACCTTC.

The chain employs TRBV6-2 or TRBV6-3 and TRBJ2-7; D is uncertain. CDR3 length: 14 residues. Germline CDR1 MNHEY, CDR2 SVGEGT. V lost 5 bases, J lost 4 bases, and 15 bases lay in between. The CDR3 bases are TGTGCCAGCAGTCCCCCCCAGGCCACGTACGAGCAGTACTTC. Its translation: CASSPPQATYEQYF.